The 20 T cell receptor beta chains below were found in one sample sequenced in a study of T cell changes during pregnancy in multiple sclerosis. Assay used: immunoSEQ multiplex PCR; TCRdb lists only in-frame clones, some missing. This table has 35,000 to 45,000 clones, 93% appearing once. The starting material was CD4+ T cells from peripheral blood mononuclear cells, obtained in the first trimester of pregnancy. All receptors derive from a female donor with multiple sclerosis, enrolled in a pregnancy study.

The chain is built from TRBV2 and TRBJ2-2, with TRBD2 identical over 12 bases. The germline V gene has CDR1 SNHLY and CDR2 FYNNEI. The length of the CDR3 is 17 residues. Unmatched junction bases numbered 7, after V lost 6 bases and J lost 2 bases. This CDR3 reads CASRALAGGPNTGELFF. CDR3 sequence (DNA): TGTGCCAGCAGGGCGCTAGCGGGGGGGCCTAACACCGGGGAGCTGTTTTTT.

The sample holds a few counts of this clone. The CDR3 reads CASSYSTNQETQYF. CDR3 DNA: TGTGCCAGCAGTTACTCGACAAACCAAGAGACCCAGTACTTC. The chain combines TRBV6-6 with TRBJ2-5; the D is unclear. The germline V gene has CDR1 MNHNY and CDR2 SVGAGI (reference sequence). V was clipped by 0 bases and J by 0 bases, with 5 bases between them. The CDR3 extends over 14 amino acids.

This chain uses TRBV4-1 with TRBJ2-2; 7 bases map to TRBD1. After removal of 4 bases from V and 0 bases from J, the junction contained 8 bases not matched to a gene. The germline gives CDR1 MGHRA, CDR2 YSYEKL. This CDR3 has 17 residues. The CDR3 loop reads CASSLRTGLSNTGELFF. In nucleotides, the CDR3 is TGCGCCAGCAGCCTCAGGACAGGTCTCTCGAACACCGGGGAGCTGTTTTTT.

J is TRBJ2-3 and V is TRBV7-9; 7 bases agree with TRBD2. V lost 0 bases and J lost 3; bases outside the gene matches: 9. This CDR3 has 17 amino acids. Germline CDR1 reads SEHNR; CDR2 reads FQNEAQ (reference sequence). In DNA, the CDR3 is TGTGCCAGCAGCTTAGCAACGGCGGGGGTGCTAACAGATACGCAGTATTTT. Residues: CASSLATAGVLTDTQYF.

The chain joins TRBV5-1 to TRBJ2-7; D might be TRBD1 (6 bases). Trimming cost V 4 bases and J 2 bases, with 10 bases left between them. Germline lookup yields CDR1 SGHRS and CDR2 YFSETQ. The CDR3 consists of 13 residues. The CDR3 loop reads CASSGDRPYEQYF. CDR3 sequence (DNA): TGCGCCAGCAGCGGCGACAGGCCCTACGAGCAGTACTTC.

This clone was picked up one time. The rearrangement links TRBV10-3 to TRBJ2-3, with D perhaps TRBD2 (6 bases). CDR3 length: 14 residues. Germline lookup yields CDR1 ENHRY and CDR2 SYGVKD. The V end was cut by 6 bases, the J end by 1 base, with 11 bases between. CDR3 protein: CAISPGLRTDTQYF. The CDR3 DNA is TGTGCCATCAGCCCGGGACTTCGCACAGATACGCAGTATTTT.

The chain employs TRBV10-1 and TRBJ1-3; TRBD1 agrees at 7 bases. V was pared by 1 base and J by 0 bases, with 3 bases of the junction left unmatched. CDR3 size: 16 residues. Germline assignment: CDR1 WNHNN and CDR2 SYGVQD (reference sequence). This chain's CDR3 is CASSEFRGLSGNTIYF. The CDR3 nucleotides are TGCGCCAGCAGTGAGTTTAGGGGGCTCTCTGGAAACACCATATATTTT.

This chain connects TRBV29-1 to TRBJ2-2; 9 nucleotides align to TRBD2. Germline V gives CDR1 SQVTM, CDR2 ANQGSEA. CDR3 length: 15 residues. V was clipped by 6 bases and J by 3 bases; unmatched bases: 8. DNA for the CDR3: TGCAGCGTGCCGATTAGCGGGAGTTACACCGGGGAGCTGTTTTTT. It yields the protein CSVPISGSYTGELFF.

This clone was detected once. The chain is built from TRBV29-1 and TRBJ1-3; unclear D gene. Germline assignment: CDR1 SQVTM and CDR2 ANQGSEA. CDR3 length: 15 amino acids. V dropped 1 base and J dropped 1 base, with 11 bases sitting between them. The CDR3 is CSVEGWSGSGNTIYF. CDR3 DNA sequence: TGCAGCGTTGAAGGGTGGAGTGGATCTGGAAACACCATATATTTT.

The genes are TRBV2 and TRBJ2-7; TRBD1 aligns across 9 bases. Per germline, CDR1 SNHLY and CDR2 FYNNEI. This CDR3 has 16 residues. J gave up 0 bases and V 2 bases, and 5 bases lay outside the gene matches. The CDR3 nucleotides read TGTGCCAGCAGTGAATCCCGGGGACAGGGCTCCTACGAGCAGTACTTC. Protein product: CASSESRGQGSYEQYF.

For the CDR3, the DNA is TGTGCCAGCAGTTACACGGACGGGGGCAATCAGCCCCAGCATTTT. This sequence encodes CASSYTDGGNQPQHF. This chain uses TRBV6-6 with TRBJ1-5, with D unresolved. The V gene's germline CDR1 is MNHNY and CDR2 SVGAGI (reference sequence). The CDR3 extends over 15 amino acids. V dropped 2 bases and J dropped 2 bases, with 10 bases sitting between them.

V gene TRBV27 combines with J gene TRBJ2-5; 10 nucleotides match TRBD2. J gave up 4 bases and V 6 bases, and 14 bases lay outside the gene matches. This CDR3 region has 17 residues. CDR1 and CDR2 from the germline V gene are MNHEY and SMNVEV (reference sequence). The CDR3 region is CASSPLAGDPALETQYF. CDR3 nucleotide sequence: TGTGCCAGCAGCCCCCTAGCGGGAGATCCGGCACTAGAGACCCAGTACTTC.

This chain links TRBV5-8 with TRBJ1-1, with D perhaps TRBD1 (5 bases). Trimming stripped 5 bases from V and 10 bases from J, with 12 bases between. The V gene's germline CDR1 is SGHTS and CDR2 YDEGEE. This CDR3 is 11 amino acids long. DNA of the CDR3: TGTGCCAGCAGGAAGAGGACACCAGCTTTCTTT. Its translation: CASRKRTPAFF.

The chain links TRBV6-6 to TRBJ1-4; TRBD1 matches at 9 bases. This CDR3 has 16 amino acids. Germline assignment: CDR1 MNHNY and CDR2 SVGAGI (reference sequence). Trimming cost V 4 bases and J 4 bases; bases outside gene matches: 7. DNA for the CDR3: TGTGCCAGCAGTTCGTTTGGGACAGGGAGTAATGAAAAACTGTTTTTT. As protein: CASSSFGTGSNEKLFF.

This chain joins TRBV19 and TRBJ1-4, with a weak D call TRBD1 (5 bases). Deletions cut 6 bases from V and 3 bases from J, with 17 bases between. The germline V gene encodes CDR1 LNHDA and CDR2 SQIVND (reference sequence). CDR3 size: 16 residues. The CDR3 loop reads CASSVGGVLANEKLFF. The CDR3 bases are TGTGCCAGTAGCGTCGGGGGGGTTCTGGCTAATGAAAAACTGTTTTTT.

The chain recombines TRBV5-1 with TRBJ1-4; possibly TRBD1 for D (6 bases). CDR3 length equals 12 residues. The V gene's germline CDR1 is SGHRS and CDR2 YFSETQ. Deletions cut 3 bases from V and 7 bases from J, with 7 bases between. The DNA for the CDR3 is TGCGCCAGCAGCTCAGGGGCTGAAAAACTGTTTTTT. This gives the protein CASSSGAEKLFF.

The CDR3 region has the DNA TGTGCCAGCTCACCAAGCAGGCGGGGGATCGAGCAGTACTTC. This gives the protein CASSPSRRGIEQYF. The chain uses TRBV18 and TRBJ2-7, with TRBD2 matching over 7 bases. CDR1 and CDR2 from the germline V gene are KGHSH and LQKENI. The CDR3 is 14 amino acids. V shed 2 bases, J shed 6 bases, and the junction held 7 bases outside the gene matches.

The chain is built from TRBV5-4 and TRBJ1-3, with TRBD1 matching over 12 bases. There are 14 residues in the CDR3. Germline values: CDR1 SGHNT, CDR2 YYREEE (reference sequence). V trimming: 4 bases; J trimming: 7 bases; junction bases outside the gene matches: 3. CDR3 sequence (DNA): TGTGCCAGCAGCCTGGGACAGGGGGCCAACACCATATATTTT. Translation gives CASSLGQGANTIYF.

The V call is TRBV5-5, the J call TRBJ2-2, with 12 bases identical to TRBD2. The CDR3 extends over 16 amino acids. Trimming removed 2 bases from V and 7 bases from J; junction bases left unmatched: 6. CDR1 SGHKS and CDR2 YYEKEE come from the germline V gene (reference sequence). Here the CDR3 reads CASSFLAGGPFGELFF. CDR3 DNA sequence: TGTGCCAGCAGCTTTCTAGCGGGGGGGCCCTTCGGGGAGCTGTTTTTT.

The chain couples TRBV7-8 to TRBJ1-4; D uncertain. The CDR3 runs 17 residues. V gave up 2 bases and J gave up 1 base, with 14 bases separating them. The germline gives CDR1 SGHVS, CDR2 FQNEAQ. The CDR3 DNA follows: TGTGCCAGCAGCTTAAGAGAAAAACTCGGAACTAATGAAAAACTGTTTTTT. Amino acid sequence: CASSLREKLGTNEKLFF.